One sample yielded the 17 T cell receptor beta chains listed below, sequenced in a study of identical twins. MiXCR, run by TCRdb on the 5' RACE reads, gives a single entry per CDR3 protein. The table lists about 690,000 distinct CDR3 sequences, about 20% of them singletons. These data were likewise used in another study, on T cells expressing NK-cell markers.

The sample taken for sequencing was PBMCs. The receptors originated from a woman aged 18-29 years in good health.

This clonotype was counted a few times. The chain links TRBV5-6 to TRBJ1-5; D remains unclear. The CDR3 runs to 13 residues. V was pared by 0 bases and J by 5 bases, with 6 bases between. Germline CDR1 and CDR2: SGHDT and YYEEEE. The DNA of the CDR3 is TGTGCCAGCAGCTTGGCGCAATATCAGCCCCAGCATTTT. Translation: CASSLAQYQPQHF.

The rearrangement links TRBV12-3 or TRBV12-4 to TRBJ1-1; 8 bases are a match to TRBD1. The CDR3 has 14 amino acids. Unmatched junction bases numbered 2, after V lost 2 bases and J lost 3 bases. CDR3 DNA sequence: TGTGCCAGCAGTTTACGGACAGGGTACACTGAAGCTTTCTTT. Translated, it gives CASSLRTGYTEAFF.

In this sample, this clonotype turned up a few times. V usage is TRBV12-3 or TRBV12-4 and J usage is TRBJ2-7; 7 bases are shared with TRBD2. V was pared by 7 bases and J by 6 bases, with 9 bases of the junction left unmatched. This CDR3 region has 13 residues. CDR3 residues: CASTLSGVGEQYF. The CDR3 DNA is TGTGCCAGCACCCTAAGCGGGGTGGGCGAGCAGTACTTC.

The chain is built from TRBV12-3 or TRBV12-4 and TRBJ2-1; 8 bases are shared with TRBD2. The length of the CDR3 is 17 residues. The V segment lost 3 bases and the J segment 9 bases; nucleotides outside the gene matches: 16. This CDR3 reads CASSFEPGLGASREQFF. CDR3 DNA sequence: TGTGCCAGCAGTTTTGAACCGGGACTAGGGGCGTCGCGTGAGCAGTTCTTC.

This clonotype was observed a handful of times. This chain connects TRBV6-6 to TRBJ1-1; no definite D call. V lost 11 bases and J 4 bases, leaving 11 bases between the germline ends. The V gene's germline CDR1 is MNHNY and CDR2 SVGAGI (reference sequence). This CDR3 comprises 11 residues. The DNA of the CDR3 is TGTGCCTTGTTGATGGGCACTGAAGCTTTCTTT. Residues: CALLMGTEAFF.

The chain carries TRBV20-1 and TRBJ2-7, with 7 nucleotides matching TRBD1. The length of the CDR3 is 16 residues. Unmatched junction bases numbered 14, after V lost 6 bases and J lost 0 bases. Germline CDR1 reads DFQATT; CDR2 reads SNEGSKA (reference sequence). The CDR3 protein is CSARSPQGIFSYEQYF. The DNA for the CDR3 is TGCAGTGCGAGAAGCCCACAGGGGATTTTCTCCTACGAGCAGTACTTC.

The V and J genes are TRBV12-3 or TRBV12-4 and TRBJ1-2; D is perhaps TRBD1 (5 bases). This CDR3 is built from 13 residues. V lost 2 bases to trimming and J lost 8 bases, with 12 bases between them. In nucleotides, the CDR3 is TGTGCCAGCAGTTTACCAGGGAGGGTCGGCTACACCTTC. As protein: CASSLPGRVGYTF.

As for this clonotype: Mismatch with germline at one junction end may stem from a read error. This chain uses TRBV20-1 with TRBJ2-1; 9 bases are a match to TRBD2. Germline V gives CDR1 DFQATT, CDR2 SNEGSKA (reference sequence). This CDR3 contains 15 residues. The CDR3 DNA sequence: TGCAGTGCTGGAGACCTTAGCGGGGGATACAATGAGCAGTTCTTC. Translation: CSAGDLSGGYNEQFF.

This clonotype was seen a handful of times. This chain joins TRBV10-3 and TRBJ2-7; no clear D. Trimming stripped 8 bases from V and 5 bases from J, with 10 bases between. Per the germline V gene, CDR1 is ENHRY and CDR2 is SYGVKD. The CDR3 is made up of 11 amino acids. The CDR3 sequence: CAISLSHEQYF. CDR3 bases: TGTGCCATCTCCCTTTCCCACGAGCAGTACTTC.

The CDR3 bases are TGCAGCGTTGTGAGGCAGCGGCGGGAGACCCAGTACTTC. It codes for CSVVRQRRETQYF. The chain employs TRBV29-1 and TRBJ2-5, with D perhaps matching TRBD2 (5 bases). Trimming cost V 4 bases and J 5 bases, with 14 bases left between them. This CDR3 comprises 13 residues. Germline V gene lookup returns CDR1 SQVTM and CDR2 ANQGSEA.

CDR3 amino acids: CASSQGSGTRNNEQFF. CDR3 nucleotide sequence: TGTGCCAGCAGCCAAGGGTCGGGAACCCGAAACAATGAGCAGTTCTTC. The gene calls are TRBV14 and TRBJ2-1; a possible D gene is TRBD2 (5 bases). The CDR3 spans 16 residues. V lost 1 base to trimming and J lost 5 bases, with 15 bases between them. Per the germline V gene, CDR1 is SGHDN and CDR2 is FVKESK.

The table lists this clonotype with many counts. J is TRBJ2-6 and V is TRBV4-2; no firm D call. The CDR3 has 15 residues. CDR1 is LGHNA and CDR2 is YNFKEQ in the germline V gene. V was shortened by 2 bases and J by 1 base, with 6 bases between the two germline ends. CDR3 coding DNA: TGTGCCAGCAGCCAAACCCCGTCTGGGGCCAACGTCCTGACTTTC. Translated: CASSQTPSGANVLTF.

The chain carries TRBV7-6 and TRBJ2-2, with D perhaps TRBD2 (5 bases). Trimming shortened V by 7 bases and J by 6 bases, and 24 bases separated the two germline ends. The CDR3 has 17 residues. Germline assignment: CDR1 SGHVS and CDR2 FNYEAQ. The CDR3 spells CASKSARGPRSAGELFF. CDR3 coding DNA: TGTGCCAGCAAATCAGCACGAGGGCCACGTAGCGCCGGGGAGCTGTTTTTT. Full variable domain (outside the CDR3, taken from reference TRBV7-6 and TRBJ2-2): GAGVSQSPRYKVTKRGQDVALRCDPISGHVSLYWYRQALGQGPEFLTYFNYEAQQDKSGLPNDRFSAERPEGSISTLTIQRTEQRDSAMYRCASKSARGPRSAGELFFGEGSRLTVL.

CDR3 amino acids: CASSRATEQFF. Written as DNA, the CDR3 is TGTGCCAGCAGTAGAGCCACTGAGCAGTTCTTC. The V call is TRBV6-5, the J call TRBJ2-1; D is ambiguous. CDR1 and CDR2 (germline): MNHEY, SVGAGI. Trimming removed 5 bases from V and 9 bases from J, with 8 bases in between. The CDR3 contains 11 residues.

This clonotype was counted at least ten times. This sequence joins TRBV9 and TRBJ2-2; D possibly corresponds to TRBD1 (5 bases). Germline CDR1 is SGDLS and CDR2 is YYNGEE. This CDR3 contains 15 residues. V was clipped by 3 bases and J by 3 bases, with 12 bases between them. CDR3 loop: CASSEGSRHTGELFF. The CDR3 DNA is TGTGCCAGCAGCGAGGGGTCGAGGCACACCGGGGAGCTGTTTTTT.

There are a few counts of this clonotype. The chain is built from TRBV7-2 and TRBJ2-7; either TRBD1 or TRBD2 may supply D (6 bases each). The germline CDR1 and CDR2 sequences are SGHTA and FQGNSA. Trimming shortened V by 5 bases and J by 10 bases, and 12 bases separated the two germline ends. This CDR3 has 11 amino acids. As DNA, the CDR3 is TGTGCCAGCAGCCCGGGGGCCTTTCAGTACTTC. Protein: CASSPGAFQYF. Combining the CDR3 with reference TRBV7-2 and TRBJ2-7 gives the whole variable domain GAGVSQSPSNKVTEKGKDVELRCDPISGHTALYWYRQSLGQGLEFLIYFQGNSAPDKSGLPSDRFSAERTGGSVSTLTIQRTQQEDSAVYLCASSPGAFQYFGPGTRLTVT.

Here the CDR3 reads CASSPLTVSSGANVLTF. The CDR3 region has the DNA TGTGCCAGCTCACCACTTACGGTTTCCTCTGGGGCCAACGTCCTGACTTTC. This chain joins TRBV18 and TRBJ2-6; D is unresolved. Germline CDR1 and CDR2: KGHSH and LQKENI. The CDR3 consists of 17 residues. Trimming removed 1 base at V and 0 bases at J, with 10 bases between. Full variable domain (remainder filled in from reference TRBV18 and TRBJ2-6): NAGVMQNPRHLVRRRGQEARLRCSPMKGHSHVYWYRQLPEEGLKFMVYLQKENIIDESGMPKERFSAEFPKEGPSILRIQQVVRGDSAAYFCASSPLTVSSGANVLTFGAGSRLTVL.